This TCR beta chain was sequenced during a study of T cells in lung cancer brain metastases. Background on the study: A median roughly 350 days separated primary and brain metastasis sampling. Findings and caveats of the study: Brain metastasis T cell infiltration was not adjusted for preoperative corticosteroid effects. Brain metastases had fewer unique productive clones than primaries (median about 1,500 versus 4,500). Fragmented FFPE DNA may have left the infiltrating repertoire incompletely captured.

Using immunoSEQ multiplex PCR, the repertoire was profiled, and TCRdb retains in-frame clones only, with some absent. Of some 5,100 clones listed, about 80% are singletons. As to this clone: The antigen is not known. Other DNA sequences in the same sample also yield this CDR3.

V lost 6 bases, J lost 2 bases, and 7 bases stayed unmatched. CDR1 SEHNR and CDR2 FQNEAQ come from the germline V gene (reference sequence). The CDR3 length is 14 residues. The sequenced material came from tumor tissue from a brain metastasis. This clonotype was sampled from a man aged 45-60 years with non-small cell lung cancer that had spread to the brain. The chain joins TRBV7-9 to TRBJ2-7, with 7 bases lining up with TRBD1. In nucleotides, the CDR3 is TGTGCCAGCAGTCCCGGGACAGTGCCCTACGAGCAGTACTTC. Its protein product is CASSPGTVPYEQYF.